The source of this T cell receptor beta chain is a study of PD-L1 blockade in urothelial cancer. In the study overall: Beginning in about 2014, patients received atezolizumab, given as 1,200 mg intravenously every 3 weeks. Bladder-origin urothelial cancer in males described most of the 29 patients. Once treatment had started, blood was analyzed at 3 weeks (second dose) and again at 6 weeks.

The J segment lost 0 bases and the V segment lost 3 bases, leaving 4 bases of the junction unmatched. Germline V gene data show CDR1 as GTSNPN and CDR2 as SVGIG (reference sequence). This CDR3 contains 15 residues. Time point here: pretreatment peripheral blood. The sample holds one count of this clone. Into every PCR, synthetic TCR analog templates were spiked. Assay: immunoSEQ multiplex PCR; the TCRdb copy retains only in-frame clones and omits some. The sample has about 51,000 clones; around 83% are singletons. V and J are TRBV30 and TRBJ2-1; 8 bases align to TRBD2. The source of this sequence is a man in his sixties with urothelial cancer. Sequencing was performed on PBMCs, taken around atezolizumab (anti-PD-L1) treatment. The CDR3 spells CAWSRSGSSYNEQFF. The CDR3 bases are TGTGCCTGGAGCCGAAGCGGGAGCTCCTACAATGAGCAGTTCTTC.